Included here is one T cell receptor (beta chain) sequence, with context. Its target is not known. Germline V gene data show CDR1 as SGHAT and CDR2 as FQNNGV. V was pared by 5 bases and J by 5 bases, with 18 bases between. The CDR3 is 15 amino acids. The data originate from a study of a mutant IDH1 vaccine in newly diagnosed glioma. Clones were read by immunoSEQ multiplex PCR, and TCRdb kept only the in-frame ones, dropping some. The table lists approximately 45,000 clones, roughly 91% of them singletons. Time point given: week 35, safety follow-up. Doses of 300 ug of mutant IDH1 20-mer peptide were given with topical imiquimod.

The sequence derives from a woman in her thirties or forties with glioma. Sequencing was performed on PBMCs, taken from a glioma patient whose treatment included an IDH1 peptide vaccine. The chain has TRBV11-2 and TRBJ1-1, with D possibly TRBD1 on 5 matching bases. The DNA for the CDR3 is TGTGCCAGCAGCCCAATTAGCGGGGGGAGGACTGAAGCTTTCTTT. It codes for CASSPISGGRTEAFF.